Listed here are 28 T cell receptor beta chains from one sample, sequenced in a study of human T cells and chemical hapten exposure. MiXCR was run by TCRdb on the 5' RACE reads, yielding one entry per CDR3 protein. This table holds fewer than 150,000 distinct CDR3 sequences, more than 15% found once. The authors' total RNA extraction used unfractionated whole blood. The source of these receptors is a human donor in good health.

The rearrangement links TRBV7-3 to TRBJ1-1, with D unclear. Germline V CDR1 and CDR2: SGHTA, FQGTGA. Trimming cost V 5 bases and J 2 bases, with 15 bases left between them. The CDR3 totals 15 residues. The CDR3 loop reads CASSARHEGNTEAFF. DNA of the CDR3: TGTGCCAGCAGCGCCCGTCATGAGGGCAACACTGAAGCTTTCTTT.

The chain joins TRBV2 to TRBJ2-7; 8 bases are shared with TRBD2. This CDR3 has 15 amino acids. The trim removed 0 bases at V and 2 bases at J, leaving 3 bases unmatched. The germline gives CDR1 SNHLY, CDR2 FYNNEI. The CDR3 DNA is TGTGCCAGCAGTGAAGCGGGACTAGGCCCCTACGAGCAGTACTTC. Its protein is CASSEAGLGPYEQYF.

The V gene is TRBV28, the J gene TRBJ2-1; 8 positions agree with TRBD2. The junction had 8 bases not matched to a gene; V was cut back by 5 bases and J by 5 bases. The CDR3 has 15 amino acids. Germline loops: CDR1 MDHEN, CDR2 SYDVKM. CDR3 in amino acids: CASSSDGLADNEQFF. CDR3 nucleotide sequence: TGTGCCAGCAGTAGCGACGGACTAGCTGACAATGAGCAGTTCTTC.

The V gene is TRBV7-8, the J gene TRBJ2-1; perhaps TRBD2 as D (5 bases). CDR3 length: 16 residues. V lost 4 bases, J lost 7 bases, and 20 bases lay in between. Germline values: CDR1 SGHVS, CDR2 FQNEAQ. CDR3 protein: CASSSTTDWPRNEQFF. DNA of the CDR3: TGTGCCAGCAGCTCCACGACGGACTGGCCTCGGAATGAGCAGTTCTTC.

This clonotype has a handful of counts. For the CDR3, the DNA is TGTGCCAGCAGTGAATTGCTGGGACAGGGGGCAGGGGAGCAGTACTTC. This encodes CASSELLGQGAGEQYF. The genes are TRBV25-1 and TRBJ2-7, with 12 bases lining up with TRBD1. The ends lost 1 base at V and 7 bases at J; junction bases unmatched: 8. This CDR3 region has 16 residues. CDR1 MGHDK and CDR2 SYGVNS come from the germline V gene.

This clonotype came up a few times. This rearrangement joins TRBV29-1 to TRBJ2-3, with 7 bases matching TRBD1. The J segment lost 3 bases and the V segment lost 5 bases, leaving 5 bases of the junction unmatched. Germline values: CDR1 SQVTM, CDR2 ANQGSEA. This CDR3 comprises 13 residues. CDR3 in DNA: TGCAGCGTTACCGGGACAGTGACAGATACGCAGTATTTT. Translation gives CSVTGTVTDTQYF.

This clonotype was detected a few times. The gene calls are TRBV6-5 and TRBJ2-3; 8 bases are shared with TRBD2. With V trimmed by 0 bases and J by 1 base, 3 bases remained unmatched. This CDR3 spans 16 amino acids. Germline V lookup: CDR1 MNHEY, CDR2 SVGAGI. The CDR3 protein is CASSYSPAGGTDTQYF. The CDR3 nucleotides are TGTGCCAGCAGTTACTCACCAGCGGGAGGCACAGATACGCAGTATTTT.

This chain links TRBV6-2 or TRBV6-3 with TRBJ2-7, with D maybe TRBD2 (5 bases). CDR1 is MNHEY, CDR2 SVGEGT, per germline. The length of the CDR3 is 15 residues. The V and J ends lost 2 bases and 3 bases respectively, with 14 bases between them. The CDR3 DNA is TGTGCCAGCAGTTACCCATTCGGGGTTAACTACGAGCAGTACTTC. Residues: CASSYPFGVNYEQYF.

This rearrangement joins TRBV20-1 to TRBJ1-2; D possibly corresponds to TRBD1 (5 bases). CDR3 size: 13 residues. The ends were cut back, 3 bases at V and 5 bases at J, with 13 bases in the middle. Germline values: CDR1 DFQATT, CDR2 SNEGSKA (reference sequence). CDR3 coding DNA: TGCAGTGCTAGTACGACAGATGGGTATGGCTACACCTTC. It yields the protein CSASTTDGYGYTF.

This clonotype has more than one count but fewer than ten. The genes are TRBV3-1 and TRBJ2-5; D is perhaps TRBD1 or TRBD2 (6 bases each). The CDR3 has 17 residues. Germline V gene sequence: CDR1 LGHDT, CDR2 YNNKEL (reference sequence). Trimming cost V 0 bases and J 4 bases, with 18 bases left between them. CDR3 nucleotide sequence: TGTGCCAGCAGCCAAGATCTCACGGCCTCGGGGGCAGAGACCCAGTACTTC. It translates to CASSQDLTASGAETQYF.

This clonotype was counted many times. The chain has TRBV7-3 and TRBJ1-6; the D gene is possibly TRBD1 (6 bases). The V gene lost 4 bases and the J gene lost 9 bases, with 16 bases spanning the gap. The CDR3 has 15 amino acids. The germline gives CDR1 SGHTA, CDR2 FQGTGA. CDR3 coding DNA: TGTGCCAGCAGCTCAACGGGGGGCGCTGGTTCACCCCTCCACTTT. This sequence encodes CASSSTGGAGSPLHF. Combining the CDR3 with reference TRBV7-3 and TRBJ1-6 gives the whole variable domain GAGVSQTPSNKVTEKGKYVELRCDPISGHTALYWYRQSLGQGPEFLIYFQGTGAADDSGLPNDRFFAVRPEGSVSTLKIQRTERGDSAVYLCASSSTGGAGSPLHFGNGTRLTVT.

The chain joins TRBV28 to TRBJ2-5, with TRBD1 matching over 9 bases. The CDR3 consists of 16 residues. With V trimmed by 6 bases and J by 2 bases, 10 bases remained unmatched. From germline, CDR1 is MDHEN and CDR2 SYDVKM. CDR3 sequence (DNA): TGTGCCAGCAGCGGAATCCGAGGACAGGGGCAAGAGACCCAGTACTTC. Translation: CASSGIRGQGQETQYF.

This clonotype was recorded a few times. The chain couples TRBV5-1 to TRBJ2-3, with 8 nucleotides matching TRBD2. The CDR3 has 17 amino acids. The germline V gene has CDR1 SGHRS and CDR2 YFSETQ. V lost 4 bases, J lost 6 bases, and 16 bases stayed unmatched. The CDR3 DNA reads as TGCGCCAGCAGCACCCGCGGGGTAGCGGGAACCTCGGATACGCAGTATTTT. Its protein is CASSTRGVAGTSDTQYF.

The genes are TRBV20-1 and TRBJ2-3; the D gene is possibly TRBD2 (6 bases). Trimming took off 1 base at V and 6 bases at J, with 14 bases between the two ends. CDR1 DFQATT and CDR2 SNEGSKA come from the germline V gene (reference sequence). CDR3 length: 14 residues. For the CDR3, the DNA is TGCAGTGCTAGAGTTGGCGGGGTTTCCGATACGCAGTATTTT. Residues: CSARVGGVSDTQYF.

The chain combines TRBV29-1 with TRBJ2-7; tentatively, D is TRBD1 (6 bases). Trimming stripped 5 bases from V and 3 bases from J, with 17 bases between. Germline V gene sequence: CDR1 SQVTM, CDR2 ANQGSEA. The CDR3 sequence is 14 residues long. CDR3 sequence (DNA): TGCAGCGTTATTTTTGGACAGAGTGTCTACGAGCAGTACTTC. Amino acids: CSVIFGQSVYEQYF.

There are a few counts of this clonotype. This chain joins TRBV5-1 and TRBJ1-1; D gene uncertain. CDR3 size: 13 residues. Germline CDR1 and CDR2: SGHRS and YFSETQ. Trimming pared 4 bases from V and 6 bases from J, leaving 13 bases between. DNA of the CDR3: TGCGCCAGCAGCCCGGTGGTGAGTGCTGAAGCTTTCTTT. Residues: CASSPVVSAEAFF.

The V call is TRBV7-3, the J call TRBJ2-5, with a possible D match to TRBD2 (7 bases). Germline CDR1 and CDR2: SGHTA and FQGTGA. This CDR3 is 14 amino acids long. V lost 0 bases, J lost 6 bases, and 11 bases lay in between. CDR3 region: CASSLTGGEKTQYF. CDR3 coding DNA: TGTGCCAGCAGCTTAACAGGGGGGGAGAAGACCCAGTACTTC.

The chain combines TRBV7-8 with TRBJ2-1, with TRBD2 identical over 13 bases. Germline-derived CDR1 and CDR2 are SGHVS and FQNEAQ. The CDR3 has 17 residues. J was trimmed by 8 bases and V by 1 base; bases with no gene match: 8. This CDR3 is CASSLVTGLAGADEQFF. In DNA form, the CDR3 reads TGTGCCAGCAGCTTAGTTACAGGACTAGCGGGAGCAGATGAGCAGTTCTTC.

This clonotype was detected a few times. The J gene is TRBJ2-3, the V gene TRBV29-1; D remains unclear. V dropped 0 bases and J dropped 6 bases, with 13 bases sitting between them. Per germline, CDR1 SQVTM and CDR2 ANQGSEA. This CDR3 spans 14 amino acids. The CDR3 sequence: CSVEDGDDGDTQYF. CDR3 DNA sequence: TGCAGCGTTGAAGACGGTGACGACGGGGATACGCAGTATTTT.

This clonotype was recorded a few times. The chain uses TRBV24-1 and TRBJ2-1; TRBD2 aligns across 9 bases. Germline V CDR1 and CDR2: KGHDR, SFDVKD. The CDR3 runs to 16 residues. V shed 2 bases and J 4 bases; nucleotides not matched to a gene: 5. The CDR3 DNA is TGTGCCACCAGTGATTCCCAGCGGGAGGCTTACAATGAGCAGTTCTTC. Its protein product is CATSDSQREAYNEQFF.

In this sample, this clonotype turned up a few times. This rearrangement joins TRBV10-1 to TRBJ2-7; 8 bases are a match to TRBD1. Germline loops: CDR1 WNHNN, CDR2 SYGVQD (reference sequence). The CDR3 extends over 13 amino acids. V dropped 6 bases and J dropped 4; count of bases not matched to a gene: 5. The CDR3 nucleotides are TGCGCCAGCAGCGGACAGGGAAGATACGAGCAGTACTTC. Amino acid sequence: CASSGQGRYEQYF.

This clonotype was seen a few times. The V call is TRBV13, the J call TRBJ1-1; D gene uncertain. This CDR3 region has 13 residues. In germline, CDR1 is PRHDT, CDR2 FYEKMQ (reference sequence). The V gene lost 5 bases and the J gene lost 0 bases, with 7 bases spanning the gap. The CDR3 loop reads CASSPRMNTEAFF. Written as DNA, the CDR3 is TGTGCCAGCAGCCCGCGCATGAACACTGAAGCTTTCTTT.

Here the CDR3 DNA reads TGTGCCAGCAGTCCTAGGGACAGCTATGGCTACACCTTC. Protein sequence: CASSPRDSYGYTF. The chain uses TRBV28 and TRBJ1-2; TRBD1 aligns across 7 bases. Looked up from germline, CDR1 is MDHEN and CDR2 is SYDVKM. With V trimmed by 5 bases and J by 4 bases, 4 bases remained unmatched. The CDR3 is 13 amino acids.

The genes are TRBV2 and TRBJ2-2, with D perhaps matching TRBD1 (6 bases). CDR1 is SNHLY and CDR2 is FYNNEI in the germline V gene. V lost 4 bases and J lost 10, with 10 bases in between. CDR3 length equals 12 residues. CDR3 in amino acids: CASSVQGAELFF. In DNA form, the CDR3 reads TGTGCCAGCAGTGTACAGGGTGCGGAGCTGTTTTTT.

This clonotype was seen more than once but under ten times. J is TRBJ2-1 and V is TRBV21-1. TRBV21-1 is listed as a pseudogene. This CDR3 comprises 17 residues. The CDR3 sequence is CASSKGREGGSHNEQFF. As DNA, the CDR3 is TGTGCCAGCAGCAAAGGAAGGGAAGGGGGCTCCCACAATGAGCAGTTCTTC.

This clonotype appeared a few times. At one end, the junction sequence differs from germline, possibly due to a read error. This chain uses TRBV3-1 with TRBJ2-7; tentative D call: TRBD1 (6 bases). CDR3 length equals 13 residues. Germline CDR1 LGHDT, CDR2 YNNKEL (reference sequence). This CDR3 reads CASSQDSTGIANF. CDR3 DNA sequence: TGTGCCAGCAGCCAAGACTCAACAGGGATAGCGAACTTC.

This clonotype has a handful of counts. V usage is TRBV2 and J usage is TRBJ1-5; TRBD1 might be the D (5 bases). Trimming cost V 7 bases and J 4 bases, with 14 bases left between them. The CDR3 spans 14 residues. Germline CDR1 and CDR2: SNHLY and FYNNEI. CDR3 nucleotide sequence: TGTGCCAGCACCGGAGAGGAGGGGAATCAGCCCCAGCATTTT. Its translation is CASTGEEGNQPQHF.

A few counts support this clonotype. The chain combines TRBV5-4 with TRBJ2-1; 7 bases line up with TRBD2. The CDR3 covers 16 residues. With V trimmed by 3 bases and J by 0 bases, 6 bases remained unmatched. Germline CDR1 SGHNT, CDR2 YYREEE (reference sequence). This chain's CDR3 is CASSSGGGSSYNEQFF. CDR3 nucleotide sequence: TGTGCCAGCAGCTCCGGCGGCGGGAGCTCCTACAATGAGCAGTTCTTC.